Each of the 3 T cell receptor beta chains below was sequenced from the same sample in a study of CD8+ T cells in alopecia areata. It was cDNA, reverse transcribed from extracted RNA, that served as the sequencing template. This table comes from immunoSEQ multiplex PCR, and its TCRdb copy is limited to in-frame clones, with some not included. The sample carries approximately 130,000 clones, roughly 50% recorded once. Sequenced: NKG2D-low CD8+ T cells sorted from blood. These receptor sequences come from a human donor with alopecia areata.

This sequence joins TRBV5-1 and TRBJ2-7; D gene uncertain. Germline CDR1 SGHRS, CDR2 YFSETQ. This CDR3 has 13 amino acids. The V and J ends lost 0 bases and 4 bases respectively, with 8 bases between them. Written as DNA, the CDR3 is TGCGCCAGCAGCTTGGAACCCGGATACGAGCAGTACTTC. Translating gives CASSLEPGYEQYF.

This chain links TRBV29-1 with TRBJ2-2; D not resolved. CDR3 length: 12 amino acids. The V end lost 6 bases, the J end lost 3 bases, and 8 bases lay between the germline ends. Germline loops: CDR1 SQVTM, CDR2 ANQGSEA. As DNA, the CDR3 is TGCAGCGTAGTAGGGTACACCGGGGAGCTGTTTTTT. Translating it yields CSVVGYTGELFF.

Only a few counts were recorded for this clone. V and J are TRBV7-9 and TRBJ1-2; 8 nucleotides line up with TRBD1. From germline, CDR1 is SEHNR and CDR2 FQNEAQ (reference sequence). The length of the CDR3 is 15 residues. V shed 3 bases, J shed 4 bases, and the junction held 7 bases outside the gene matches. As DNA, the CDR3 is TGTGCCAGCAGCTTTGGTACAGGGGGTTTCTATGGCTACACCTTC. Protein: CASSFGTGGFYGYTF. The complete variable domain, with remaining parts taken from reference TRBV7-9 and TRBJ1-2, reads DTGVSQNPRHKITKRGQNVTFRCDPISEHNRLYWYRQTLGQGPEFLTYFQNEAQLEKSRLLSDRFSAERPKGSFSTLEIQRTEQGDSAMYLCASSFGTGGFYGYTFGSGTRLTVV.